This T cell receptor beta chain emerged from a study of shared clonotypes between healthy human individuals. Overall study context: Each donor's CD4 naive and CD4 memory cells filled three plates apiece, CD8 naive two, and CD8 memory one.

The assay was immunoSEQ multiplex PCR, and TCRdb's table has in-frame clones only and misses some. The sample gives more than 1,200,000 clones, just under 99% of which show up once; 0.36% is in the top ten. With 4 bases clipped from V and 5 bases from J, the junction kept 10 bases outside the gene matches. CDR1 and CDR2 (germline): LNHDA, SQIVND (reference sequence). The CDR3 is made up of 17 amino acids. The receptor comes from a man aged 25-40 years in good health. Material: naive CD4+ T cells sorted from blood. The subset: CD45RA+ positively selected. This chain uses TRBV19 with TRBJ2-3; the match to TRBD2 covers 12 bases. The CDR3 reads CASSTRRLAGEGDTQYF. The CDR3 coding sequence is TGTGCCAGTAGTACCCGCAGACTAGCGGGAGAGGGAGATACGCAGTATTTT.